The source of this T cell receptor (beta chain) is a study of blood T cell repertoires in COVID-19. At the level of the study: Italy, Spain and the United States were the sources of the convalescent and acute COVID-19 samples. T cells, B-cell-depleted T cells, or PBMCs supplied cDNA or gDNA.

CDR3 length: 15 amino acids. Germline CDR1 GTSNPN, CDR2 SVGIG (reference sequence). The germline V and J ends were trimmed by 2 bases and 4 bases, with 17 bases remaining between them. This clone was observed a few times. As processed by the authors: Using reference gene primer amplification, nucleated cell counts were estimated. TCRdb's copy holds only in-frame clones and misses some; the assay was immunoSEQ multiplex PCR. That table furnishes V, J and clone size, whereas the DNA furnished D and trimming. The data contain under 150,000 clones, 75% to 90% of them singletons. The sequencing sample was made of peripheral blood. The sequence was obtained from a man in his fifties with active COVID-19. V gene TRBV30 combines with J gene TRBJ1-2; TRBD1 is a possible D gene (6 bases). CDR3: CAWSRADRSPYGYTF. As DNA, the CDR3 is TGTGCCTGGAGTCGGGCCGACAGGTCGCCCTATGGCTACACCTTC.